These 32 T cell receptor beta chains came from one sample sequenced in a study of T cells after somatic rescue of genetic block. Assay used: immunoSEQ multiplex PCR; TCRdb lists only in-frame clones, some missing. This table holds 85,000 to 100,000 clones, around 90% found once. Specimen: peripheral blood mononuclear cells (PBMCs). The receptors shown here come from a woman younger than 35.

This chain uses TRBV7-2 with TRBJ1-3; D perhaps matches TRBD1 (5 bases). Trimming pared 0 bases from V and 0 bases from J, leaving 15 bases between. The germline V gene encodes CDR1 SGHTA and CDR2 FQGNSA. The CDR3 consists of 18 residues. The CDR3: CASSLAFRGADSGNTIYF. In DNA, the CDR3 is TGTGCCAGCAGCTTAGCCTTCAGAGGGGCAGACTCTGGAAACACCATATATTTT.

CDR3 nucleotide sequence: TGTGCCAGCAGTTTAGCAGGGGGCGATAACTATGGCTACACCTTC. This translates into CASSLAGGDNYGYTF. The J gene is TRBJ1-2, the V gene TRBV28; 8 nucleotides agree with TRBD1. The CDR3 extends over 15 amino acids. V lost 2 bases, J lost 1 base, and 3 bases stayed unmatched. Germline CDR1 MDHEN, CDR2 SYDVKM.

This clone was seen more than once but under ten times. The V call is TRBV28, the J call TRBJ1-1; a possible D gene is TRBD1 (5 bases). The CDR3 consists of 14 residues. V dropped 6 bases and J dropped 1 base, with 12 bases sitting between them. From germline, CDR1 is MDHEN and CDR2 SYDVKM. CDR3 loop: CASREGKGNTEAFF. The CDR3 bases are TGTGCCAGCAGGGAGGGGAAGGGGAACACTGAAGCTTTCTTT.

This rearrangement joins TRBV27 to TRBJ2-1; the D call may be TRBD1 or TRBD2 (5 bases each). Trimming removed 2 bases at V and 8 bases at J, with 25 bases between. This CDR3 is built from 18 residues. CDR1 MNHEY and CDR2 SMNVEV come from the germline V gene (reference sequence). The CDR3 DNA is TGTGCCAGCAGTTTAGCAGTCCGGGGCCCAGGCATCGTATATGAGCAGTTCTTC. Protein sequence: CASSLAVRGPGIVYEQFF.

V is TRBV7-2 and J is TRBJ1-5, with D unclear. Trimming took 8 bases from V and 6 from J, leaving 14 bases between them. CDR3 length equals 13 residues. Germline lookup yields CDR1 SGHTA and CDR2 FQGNSA. As DNA, the CDR3 is TGTGCCAGCTCTGACCGGTGGGGTCAGCCCCAGCATTTT. Its protein product is CASSDRWGQPQHF.

This clone was counted only a few times. The rearrangement links TRBV6-6 to TRBJ2-1; D perhaps matches TRBD2 (5 bases). The V end was cut by 8 bases, the J end by 3 bases, with 11 bases between. Per germline, CDR1 MNHNY and CDR2 SVGAGI (reference sequence). The CDR3 loop spans 13 amino acids. The CDR3 sequence: CASQLADYNEQFF. The DNA of the CDR3 is TGTGCCAGCCAGCTAGCAGACTACAATGAGCAGTTCTTC.

The chain couples TRBV11-3 to TRBJ2-1; TRBD2 matches 8 bases. Germline V gene lookup returns CDR1 SGHNT and CDR2 YENEEA. V was clipped by 5 bases and J by 1 base; unmatched bases: 16. The CDR3 has 19 residues. DNA for the CDR3: TGTGCCAGCAGCCCCGGTTGGATTAGCGGGACTTCGTCCTACAATGAGCAGTTCTTC. Protein sequence: CASSPGWISGTSSYNEQFF.

The chain combines TRBV18 with TRBJ1-1, with unresolved D. The CDR3 is 14 amino acids. Trimming shortened V by 2 bases and J by 6 bases, and 13 bases separated the two germline ends. The germline gives CDR1 KGHSH, CDR2 LQKENI. Here the CDR3 reads CASSPGRMRAEAFF. Here the CDR3 DNA reads TGTGCCAGCTCACCAGGGAGGATGAGGGCTGAAGCTTTCTTT.

The chain uses TRBV5-4 and TRBJ1-1; D is ambiguous. The CDR3 is made up of 11 amino acids. Deletions cut 0 bases from V and 5 bases from J, with 2 bases between. CDR1 SGHNT and CDR2 YYREEE come from the germline V gene (reference sequence). CDR3 region: CASSLGTEAFF. DNA of the CDR3: TGTGCCAGCAGCTTGGGTACTGAAGCTTTCTTT.

This clone was found a few times. The chain is built from TRBV7-8 and TRBJ2-2; D is undetermined. CDR1 and CDR2 from the germline V gene are SGHVS and FQNEAQ. The CDR3 is made up of 15 amino acids. The V gene lost 5 bases and the J gene lost 5 bases, with 15 bases spanning the gap. This CDR3 reads CASSGRSQATGELFF. The CDR3 coding sequence is TGTGCCAGCAGCGGCCGCTCGCAGGCGACCGGGGAGCTGTTTTTT.

The V and J genes are TRBV5-6 and TRBJ1-2; possible D gene TRBD1, 5 bases. Germline assignment: CDR1 SGHDT and CDR2 YYEEEE. The CDR3 loop spans 13 amino acids. With 3 bases removed from V and 5 bases from J, the gap between germline ends came to 11 bases. Here the CDR3 reads CASSSGRIYGYTF. The CDR3 nucleotides are TGTGCCAGCAGCTCGGGACGGATATATGGCTACACCTTC.

This chain joins TRBV5-4 and TRBJ2-7; 9 bases match TRBD1. The germline V gene has CDR1 SGHNT and CDR2 YYREEE (reference sequence). The CDR3 spans 17 residues. The ends lost 2 bases at V and 1 base at J; junction bases unmatched: 10. The CDR3 sequence is CASSFFRDREMSYEQYF. Written as DNA, the CDR3 is TGTGCCAGCAGCTTTTTTCGGGACAGGGAGATGTCCTACGAGCAGTACTTC.

The chain is built from TRBV29-1 and TRBJ2-3, with D tentatively TRBD2 (6 bases). The CDR3 covers 13 residues. Per germline, CDR1 SQVTM and CDR2 ANQGSEA. The V and J ends lost 4 bases and 3 bases respectively, with 11 bases between them. This CDR3 reads CSVAGSGTDTQYF. The DNA of the CDR3 is TGCAGCGTTGCAGGGAGCGGGACAGATACGCAGTATTTT.

The V and J genes are TRBV7-2 and TRBJ2-3, with TRBD2 matching over 7 bases. Germline V gene lookup returns CDR1 SGHTA and CDR2 FQGNSA. This CDR3 is 14 amino acids long. Trimming took 7 bases from V and 0 from J; bases not matched to a gene: 4. DNA of the CDR3: TGTGCCAGCAACAGCGGGGTTAGCACAGATACGCAGTATTTT. This sequence encodes CASNSGVSTDTQYF.

V usage is TRBV4-2 and J usage is TRBJ2-5, with a weak D call TRBD1 (5 bases). Germline lookup yields CDR1 LGHNA and CDR2 YNFKEQ. V lost 2 bases to trimming and J lost 4 bases, with 17 bases between them. The CDR3 runs 16 residues. Written as DNA, the CDR3 is TGTGCCAGCAGCCAAAGGCCGGCGGACACCGGAGAGACCCAGTACTTC. Protein sequence: CASSQRPADTGETQYF.

CDR3 sequence: CASSVGSMNEQFF. CDR3 nucleotides: TGTGCCAGCAGTGTTGGGAGTATGAATGAGCAGTTCTTC. The chain combines TRBV6-4 with TRBJ2-1, with D possibly TRBD2 on 5 matching bases. Germline V gene sequence: CDR1 MRHNA, CDR2 SNTAGT. V gave up 4 bases and J gave up 7 bases, with 11 bases separating them. This CDR3 region has 13 residues.

This clone was seen only once. CDR3 sequence: CASSARLAGTTGELFF. The CDR3 nucleotides read TGTGCCAGTAGTGCCAGACTAGCGGGCACCACCGGGGAGCTGTTTTTT. V and J are TRBV19 and TRBJ2-2; 10 nucleotides agree with TRBD2. V dropped 5 bases and J dropped 4; count of bases not matched to a gene: 7. Germline loops: CDR1 LNHDA, CDR2 SQIVND (reference sequence). The CDR3 sequence is 16 residues long.

The chain uses TRBV5-1 and TRBJ2-5; a possible D gene is TRBD2 (5 bases). This CDR3 comprises 10 residues. Trimming took off 7 bases at V and 5 bases at J, with 6 bases between the two ends. Germline CDR1 SGHRS, CDR2 YFSETQ. As DNA, the CDR3 is TGCGCCAGCTGGGAGGAGACCCAGTACTTC. This gives the protein CASWEETQYF. Combining the CDR3 with reference TRBV5-1 and TRBJ2-5 gives the whole variable domain KAGVTQTPRYLIKTRGQQVTLSCSPISGHRSVSWYQQTPGQGLQFLFEYFSETQRNKGNFPGRFSGRQFSNSRSEMNVSTLELGDSALYLCASWEETQYFGPGTRLLVL.

The chain is built from TRBV27 and TRBJ1-1; D not resolved. V shed 5 bases and J shed 0 bases, with 10 bases lying between them. The CDR3 totals 14 residues. Germline CDR1 and CDR2: MNHEY and SMNVEV (reference sequence). CDR3 DNA sequence: TGTGCCAGCAGTCCCGGCCAGCTGAACACTGAAGCTTTCTTT. It yields the protein CASSPGQLNTEAFF.

V is TRBV7-2 and J is TRBJ2-7; 14 bases line up with TRBD2. The V gene's germline CDR1 is SGHTA and CDR2 FQGNSA. The length of the CDR3 is 17 residues. With 1 base clipped from V and 9 bases from J, the junction kept 11 bases outside the gene matches. The chain's CDR3 is CASSLVPPGLAGEVQYF. The CDR3 nucleotides read TGTGCCAGCAGCTTAGTACCTCCGGGACTAGCGGGAGAGGTGCAGTACTTC.

This sequence joins TRBV5-6 and TRBJ1-3; tentatively, D is TRBD1 (5 bases). This CDR3 contains 13 residues. The germline CDR1 and CDR2 sequences are SGHDT and YYEEEE. With 3 bases removed from V and 2 bases from J, the gap between germline ends came to 6 bases. CDR3 in DNA: TGTGCCAGCAGCTCGGGACCTGGAAACACCATATATTTT. Residues: CASSSGPGNTIYF.

The gene calls are TRBV2 and TRBJ1-4; D perhaps matches TRBD1 (6 bases). CDR1 is SNHLY, CDR2 FYNNEI, per germline. The length of the CDR3 is 14 residues. V lost 6 bases to trimming and J lost 8 bases, with 16 bases between them. In DNA, the CDR3 is TGTGCCAGCAGCCGAGGGGGGAGAGACGAAAAACTGTTTTTT. Amino acid sequence: CASSRGGRDEKLFF.

This clone came up a few times. The chain joins TRBV28 to TRBJ1-1; D uncertain. The CDR3 spans 13 residues. Germline lookup yields CDR1 MDHEN and CDR2 SYDVKM. The V and J ends lost 2 bases and 0 bases respectively, with 4 bases between them. CDR3 sequence reads: CASSLSLNTEAFF. DNA of the CDR3: TGTGCCAGCAGTTTAAGTCTGAACACTGAAGCTTTCTTT.

V gene TRBV18 combines with J gene TRBJ2-2, with D possibly matching TRBD1 (6 bases). With 6 bases removed from V and 6 bases from J, the gap between germline ends came to 17 bases. The germline V gene encodes CDR1 KGHSH and CDR2 LQKENI. The CDR3 runs to 15 residues. The CDR3 is CASSQDSPRSGELFF. The CDR3 DNA is TGTGCCAGCTCCCAGGACAGCCCGAGGTCCGGGGAGCTGTTTTTT.

The chain uses TRBV7-9 and TRBJ1-3, with D hard to call. V lost 1 base and J lost 4, with 14 bases in between. The CDR3 runs to 16 residues. Germline V CDR1 and CDR2: SEHNR, FQNEAQ (reference sequence). CDR3 sequence (DNA): TGTGCCAGCAGCTTAGTTGGAGAGTTCGTCGGAAACACCATATATTTT. Its translation is CASSLVGEFVGNTIYF.

This chain joins TRBV18 and TRBJ2-7; D gene unclear. Per the germline V gene, CDR1 is KGHSH and CDR2 is LQKENI. V was shortened by 6 bases and J by 7 bases, with 16 bases between the two germline ends. The CDR3 loop spans 13 amino acids. The CDR3 is CASSPLPSWEQYF. The CDR3 coding sequence is TGTGCCAGCTCCCCCCTACCTTCCTGGGAGCAGTACTTC. The full variable domain, completed using reference TRBV18 and TRBJ2-7, is NAGVMQNPRHLVRRRGQEARLRCSPMKGHSHVYWYRQLPEEGLKFMVYLQKENIIDESGMPKERFSAEFPKEGPSILRIQQVVRGDSAAYFCASSPLPSWEQYFGPGTRLTVT.

The rearrangement joins TRBV5-1 to TRBJ2-7, with 15 bases lining up with TRBD2. CDR1 is SGHRS and CDR2 is YFSETQ in the germline V gene. The CDR3 totals 18 residues. With 2 bases clipped from V and 0 bases from J, the junction kept 6 bases outside the gene matches. Here the CDR3 reads CASSFPGTSGRPSYEQYF. The DNA for the CDR3 is TGCGCCAGCAGCTTTCCCGGGACTAGCGGGAGGCCCTCCTACGAGCAGTACTTC.

About this clone itself: This specimen includes other DNA sequences encoding the same CDR3. The chain carries TRBV19 and TRBJ1-2, with D perhaps matching TRBD1 (5 bases). CDR3 length equals 14 residues. Trimming left V 3 bases short and J 2 bases short, with 10 bases between. CDR1 is LNHDA, CDR2 SQIVND, per germline (reference sequence). In DNA, the CDR3 is TGTGCCAGTAGTATCGGACGGGGGAACTATGGCTACACCTTC. This encodes CASSIGRGNYGYTF.

The rearrangement links TRBV6-6 to TRBJ2-1; 8 nucleotides align to TRBD1. From germline, CDR1 is MNHNY and CDR2 SVGAGI (reference sequence). With 8 bases clipped from V and 0 bases from J, the junction kept 3 bases outside the gene matches. This CDR3 is built from 14 residues. This chain's CDR3 is CASGQGSSYNEQFF. CDR3 DNA: TGTGCCAGCGGACAGGGTAGCTCCTACAATGAGCAGTTCTTC.

This chain connects TRBV6-5 to TRBJ1-6; tentative D call: TRBD1 (6 bases). Trimming removed 6 bases at V and 3 bases at J, with 9 bases between. This CDR3 is built from 14 residues. Germline V lookup: CDR1 MNHEY, CDR2 SVGAGI. CDR3 in DNA: TGTGCCAGCAGGCCGGGACACTATAATTCACCCCTCCACTTT. Its protein is CASRPGHYNSPLHF.

This rearrangement joins TRBV28 to TRBJ1-1; no clear D. V was cut by 5 bases and J by 2 bases, with 15 bases left in between. The CDR3 runs 15 residues. Germline-derived CDR1 and CDR2 are MDHEN and SYDVKM. This chain's CDR3 is CASSPTGLINTEAFF. The CDR3 DNA reads TGTGCCAGCAGTCCGACGGGCCTAATAAACACTGAAGCTTTCTTT.

J is TRBJ2-3 and V is TRBV29-1, with TRBD2 identical over 9 bases. Germline CDR1 is SQVTM and CDR2 is ANQGSEA. CDR3 length equals 14 residues. V dropped 4 bases and J dropped 2; count of bases not matched to a gene: 4. This CDR3 is CSVVRLADTDTQYF. CDR3 DNA: TGCAGCGTTGTGAGACTAGCGGACACAGATACGCAGTATTTT.